The 16 T cell receptor beta chains given below trace back to one sample, sequenced in a study of cytomegalovirus exposure and HLA in healthy donors. The PCR made use of 60 Vbeta and 13 Jbeta primers. The data were produced by immunoSEQ multiplex PCR, yet TCRdb's version contains in-frame clones alone and is incomplete. Of around 150,000 clones in the sample, 70% to 90% were seen once. Sequencing was performed on PBMCs. The source is a woman younger than 45 in good health and CMV-seronegative.

The rearrangement uses TRBV6-5 and TRBJ1-1, with D uncertain. With 1 base removed from V and 3 bases from J, the gap between germline ends came to 9 bases. CDR3 size: 14 residues. CDR1 and CDR2 (germline): MNHEY, SVGAGI. The CDR3, as DNA: TGTGCCAGCAGTTACTATGGGGAGGACACTGAAGCTTTCTTT. Protein product: CASSYYGEDTEAFF.

V is TRBV7-9 and J is TRBJ2-2, with TRBD2 as a possible D gene (6 bases). Germline loops: CDR1 SEHNR, CDR2 FQNEAQ (reference sequence). The CDR3 consists of 15 residues. V dropped 5 bases and J dropped 2 bases, with 12 bases sitting between them. The CDR3 here is CASSRGTLNTGELFF. In DNA form, the CDR3 reads TGTGCCAGCAGCCGCGGGACTCTCAACACCGGGGAGCTGTTTTTT.

V usage is TRBV6-4 and J usage is TRBJ1-6, with D hard to call. Germline values: CDR1 MRHNA, CDR2 SNTAGT. The length of the CDR3 is 15 residues. The germline V and J ends were trimmed by 0 bases and 2 bases, with 5 bases remaining between them. In DNA form, the CDR3 reads TGTGCCAGCAGTGACTCACCAGCCTATAATTCACCCCTCCACTTT. Translation: CASSDSPAYNSPLHF.

The rearrangement uses TRBV6-5 and TRBJ2-1; D unclear. The V gene's germline CDR1 is MNHEY and CDR2 SVGAGI. Trimming stripped 9 bases from V and 15 bases from J, with 18 bases between. The CDR3 runs 11 residues. DNA of the CDR3: TGTGCCAGATTTAAGACACCTTGTCGGTTCTTC. Protein: CARFKTPCRFF.

This chain connects TRBV7-2 to TRBJ1-4; D uncertain. This CDR3 spans 14 amino acids. Trimming removed 5 bases at V and 2 bases at J, with 9 bases between. Germline CDR1 and CDR2: SGHTA and FQGNSA. This CDR3 is CASSRETTNEKLFF. DNA of the CDR3: TGTGCCAGCAGCCGGGAGACGACTAATGAAAAACTGTTTTTT.

J is TRBJ2-2 and V is TRBV5-1, with 7 bases fitting TRBD2. CDR3 size: 18 residues. The germline V gene has CDR1 SGHRS and CDR2 YFSETQ. Unmatched junction bases numbered 16, after V lost 5 bases and J lost 3 bases. The CDR3 DNA is TGCGCCAGCAGATACACGATTGCGGGAGTCGTGGACACCGGGGAGCTGTTTTTT. Translation: CASRYTIAGVVDTGELFF. The full variable domain, with the rest looked up from reference TRBV5-1 and TRBJ2-2, is KAGVTQTPRYLIKTRGQQVTLSCSPISGHRSVSWYQQTPGQGLQFLFEYFSETQRNKGNFPGRFSGRQFSNSRSEMNVSTLELGDSALYLCASRYTIAGVVDTGELFFGEGSRLTVL.

The V gene is TRBV19, the J gene TRBJ2-1, with no clear D. Trimming cost V 3 bases and J 2 bases, with 11 bases left between them. CDR3 length equals 15 residues. CDR1 and CDR2 (germline): LNHDA, SQIVND (reference sequence). This CDR3 reads CASSMAGPTYNEQFF. The CDR3 bases are TGTGCCAGTAGTATGGCTGGGCCCACCTACAATGAGCAGTTCTTC.

The chain is built from TRBV7-8 and TRBJ1-5; D unresolved. There are 15 residues in the CDR3. The germline V gene encodes CDR1 SGHVS and CDR2 FQNEAQ. V shed 5 bases and J shed 1 base, with 12 bases lying between them. The CDR3 DNA reads as TGTGCCAGCAGCCGGAGGGCAGAGAGCAATCAGCCCCAGCATTTT. It encodes CASSRRAESNQPQHF.

The chain combines TRBV10-1 with TRBJ2-3; TRBD2 agrees at 12 bases. Germline V gene sequence: CDR1 WNHNN, CDR2 SYGVQD (reference sequence). The CDR3 has 16 residues. V was clipped by 3 bases and J by 8 bases; unmatched bases: 9. CDR3 in DNA: TGCGCCAGCAGTGAATATACTAGCGGGGGGCCGGGTACGCAGTATTTT. Encoded protein: CASSEYTSGGPGTQYF.

This clone was counted only a few times. The chain combines TRBV30 with TRBJ1-1, with D unclear. V dropped 3 bases and J dropped 3 bases, with 14 bases sitting between them. Per germline, CDR1 GTSNPN and CDR2 SVGIG (reference sequence). This CDR3 contains 14 residues. CDR3 nucleotide sequence: TGTGCCTGGAGGACCGGGAGGCGGGACACTGAAGCTTTCTTT. It codes for CAWRTGRRDTEAFF.

This clone was picked up a small number of times. V and J are TRBV28 and TRBJ2-1; maybe TRBD2 (5 bases). CDR1 is MDHEN, CDR2 SYDVKM, per germline. Between the trimmed V and J ends, which lost 6 bases and 10 bases, there was a span of 7 bases. The CDR3 has 10 residues. The DNA of the CDR3 is TGTGCCAGCAGCCGGGGAGAGCAGTTCTTC. Its translation: CASSRGEQFF.

This chain uses TRBV2 with TRBJ2-7, with 13 bases lining up with TRBD2. The CDR3 runs 14 residues. The ends lost 6 bases at V and 4 bases at J; junction bases unmatched: 3. Germline CDR1 and CDR2: SNHLY and FYNNEI. The CDR3 here is CASSGLAGAYEQYF. CDR3 coding DNA: TGTGCCAGCAGCGGACTAGCGGGAGCATACGAGCAGTACTTC.

V usage is TRBV4-1 and J usage is TRBJ2-7, with D possibly matching TRBD1 (5 bases). Trimming removed 1 base from V and 3 bases from J, with 13 bases in between. This CDR3 is 15 amino acids long. CDR1 is MGHRA and CDR2 is YSYEKL in the germline V gene. The CDR3: CASSQVAGQSYEQYF. The CDR3 coding sequence is TGCGCCAGCAGCCAAGTAGCAGGACAAAGCTACGAGCAGTACTTC.

There are a few counts of this clone. This sequence joins TRBV19 and TRBJ1-5; D is undetermined. There are 13 residues in the CDR3. Germline V CDR1 and CDR2: LNHDA, SQIVND (reference sequence). Between the trimmed V and J ends, which lost 7 bases and 4 bases, there was a span of 11 bases. The CDR3 nucleotides are TGTGCCAGTAACAAAACCCCGAATCAGCCCCAGCATTTT. Its translation is CASNKTPNQPQHF.

The gene calls are TRBV6-6 and TRBJ2-7; 8 bases fit TRBD1. The CDR3 has 15 residues. Germline V CDR1 and CDR2: MNHNY, SVGAGI (reference sequence). Germline trimming cut 3 bases from V and 0 bases from J; bases unmatched to any gene: 4. CDR3 coding DNA: TGTGCCAGCAGTTATGGACAGGGAAGCTCCTACGAGCAGTACTTC. Protein: CASSYGQGSSYEQYF.

The CDR3 DNA reads TGTGCCAGCAGCTTACAGGGGACGAACACTGAAGCTTTCTTT. Translation: CASSLQGTNTEAFF. The V and J genes are TRBV7-9 and TRBJ1-1, with D tentatively TRBD1 (6 bases). This CDR3 is 14 amino acids long. Trimming took 2 bases from V and 1 from J, leaving 8 bases between them. Per germline, CDR1 SEHNR and CDR2 FQNEAQ (reference sequence).